This T cell receptor beta chain was obtained from a study of cytomegalovirus exposure and HLA in healthy donors. Whole-study findings and limits: It was confirmed in vitro that three of the CMV-associated chains were specific for CMV antigens. Links to common viral pathogens appeared, in a later analysis, for several of the most significant clusters. Indistinguishable V segments, including TRBV6-2 and TRBV6-3, were excluded. Sequences of the TCR beta chain were said to predict the HLA-A and HLA-B alleles of most subjects accurately.

In regard to this clone: Its target is not known.

The V and J ends lost 0 bases and 6 bases respectively, with 10 bases between them. Germline CDR1 reads LGHNA; CDR2 reads YSLEER. The CDR3 is made up of 14 amino acids. In the PCR, 60 Vbeta and 13 Jbeta primers were used. The repertoire was sequenced with immunoSEQ multiplex PCR; TCRdb's copy has only in-frame clones and lacks some. The sample lists approximately 170,000 clones, approximately 75% occurring once. The sample taken for sequencing was PBMCs. The genes are TRBV4-3 and TRBJ2-3; D gene ambiguous. This sequence originates from a man aged 25-45 years in good health and CMV-seropositive. As DNA, the CDR3 is TGCGCCAGCAGCCAAGATCAAACCGGGGATACGCAGTATTTT. This encodes CASSQDQTGDTQYF.